This section outlines one T cell receptor beta chain sequence together with its context. The V end lost 0 bases, the J end lost 0 bases, and 13 bases lay between the germline ends. The CDR3 length is 17 residues. Germline CDR1 and CDR2: SGHNT and YYREEE (reference sequence). This entry is derived from a study of cytomegalovirus exposure and HLA in healthy donors. Amplification used 60 Vbeta primers and 13 Jbeta primers. The method was immunoSEQ multiplex PCR; TCRdb's version includes in-frame clones alone and lacks a portion of them. This sample yields roughly 170,000 clones, of which about four fifths are seen a single time; 0.75% to 0.9% belongs to the top ten.

Sequenced sample: PBMCs. The TCR originated in a woman between 18 and 29 years old in good health and CMV-seronegative. The chain links TRBV5-4 to TRBJ1-3; D is possibly TRBD1 (6 bases). In DNA, the CDR3 is TGTGCCAGCAGCTTGGGGGCCACAGGGCTCTCTGGAAACACCATATATTTT. Its protein is CASSLGATGLSGNTIYF.